Following are 20 T cell receptor beta chains from one sample sequenced in a study of Graves' ophthalmopathy and Graves' hyperthyroidism. The TCR beta CDR3 regions underwent amplification from RNA transcripts. RT-PCR was first run with HTBI primers, then multiplex PCR in a second round. TCRdb reprocessed the multiplex PCR reads via MiXCR and lists one record per CDR3 protein. Of 450,000 to 600,000 distinct CDR3 sequences in the sample, under 45% were seen once. Sequencing was carried out using peripheral blood or thyroid tissue (not recorded which). These receptors came from an adult man with Graves' hyperthyroidism.

This clonotype was seen ten or more times. The chain couples TRBV10-3 to TRBJ2-2, with D tentatively TRBD1 (7 bases). The CDR3 covers 13 residues. Deletions cut 10 bases from V and 1 base from J, with 10 bases between. CDR1 is ENHRY and CDR2 is SYGVKD in the germline V gene. The CDR3 DNA sequence: TGTGCCACCCAGGGGGGGAACACCGGGGAGCTGTTTTTT. Translation gives CATQGGNTGELFF.

Ten or more counts support this clonotype. This chain connects TRBV28 to TRBJ1-2, with a weak D call TRBD1 (5 bases). The length of the CDR3 is 14 residues. Per the germline V gene, CDR1 is MDHEN and CDR2 is SYDVKM. V was cut by 7 bases and J by 5 bases, with 17 bases left in between. This CDR3 is CASTPGDGLYGYTF. CDR3 in DNA: TGTGCCAGCACCCCGGGGGACGGGTTATATGGCTACACCTTC.

The V gene is TRBV19, the J gene TRBJ1-4; 10 nucleotides match TRBD1. The CDR3 consists of 15 residues. Germline V lookup: CDR1 LNHDA, CDR2 SQIVND (reference sequence). Trimming removed 4 bases from V and 7 bases from J; junction bases left unmatched: 6. DNA for the CDR3: TGTGCCAGTAGTACCCGGACAGGGGGGAGTGAAAAACTGTTTTTT. This gives the protein CASSTRTGGSEKLFF.

The chain is built from TRBV20-1 and TRBJ2-7; D may correspond to TRBD1 or TRBD2 (5 bases each). Germline lookup yields CDR1 DFQATT and CDR2 SNEGSKA (reference sequence). Trimming cost V 1 base and J 5 bases, with 12 bases left between them. This CDR3 is built from 13 residues. The CDR3 sequence is CSARARWDHEQYF. The DNA of the CDR3 is TGCAGTGCTAGAGCGAGGTGGGACCACGAGCAGTACTTC.

The CDR3 sequence is CASSLGTNGDTQYF. CDR3 DNA: TGTGCCAGCAGCTTAGGGACTAATGGGGATACGCAGTATTTT. The chain uses TRBV7-3 and TRBJ2-3; 7 nucleotides line up with TRBD2. The CDR3 is 14 residues long. Looked up from germline, CDR1 is SGHTA and CDR2 is FQGTGA. V lost 2 bases, J lost 6 bases, and 5 bases stayed unmatched.

This clonotype has just a few counts. V and J are TRBV2 and TRBJ1-6; 7 nucleotides align to TRBD1. In germline, CDR1 is SNHLY, CDR2 FYNNEI. The CDR3 consists of 14 residues. V shed 6 bases, J shed 8 bases, and the junction held 7 bases outside the gene matches. The CDR3 sequence: CASRTGKKDSPLHF. DNA for the CDR3: TGTGCCAGCAGGACAGGGAAAAAGGATTCACCCCTCCACTTT.

This clonotype showed up many times. This chain uses TRBV11-2 with TRBJ2-7; 8 nucleotides line up with TRBD1. CDR1 and CDR2 from the germline V gene are SGHAT and FQNNGV. The CDR3 consists of 14 residues. The J segment lost 2 bases and the V segment lost 0 bases, leaving 0 bases of the junction unmatched. The CDR3 region is CASSLEDRAYEQYF. CDR3 DNA: TGTGCCAGCAGCTTAGAGGACAGGGCCTACGAGCAGTACTTC.

The chain carries TRBV6-1 and TRBJ2-1; D may match TRBD1 or TRBD2 (5 bases each). V dropped 8 bases and J dropped 0 bases, with 8 bases sitting between them. CDR3 length: 13 amino acids. From germline, CDR1 is MNHNS and CDR2 SASEGT. The DNA for the CDR3 is TGTGCCAGCTCGGGGCGCTCCTACAATGAGCAGTTCTTC. This sequence encodes CASSGRSYNEQFF.

At least ten counts were recorded for this clonotype. CDR3 coding DNA: TGTGCCAGCAGCGGGACAGGGGTACCGGCACCCCTCCACTTT. It specifies CASSGTGVPAPLHF. The V call is TRBV2, the J call TRBJ1-6; TRBD1 agrees at 10 bases. V trimming: 6 bases; J trimming: 11 bases; junction bases outside the gene matches: 7. This CDR3 contains 14 residues. The germline gives CDR1 SNHLY, CDR2 FYNNEI.

This clonotype was observed a few times. The V and J genes are TRBV7-9 and TRBJ1-4, with TRBD1 matching 11 bases. Trimming took 3 bases from V and 7 from J; bases not matched to a gene: 4. CDR3 length: 15 residues. Germline CDR1 is SEHNR and CDR2 is FQNEAQ (reference sequence). The CDR3 nucleotides read TGTGCCAGCAGCTTCCGGGACAGGGGGGTTGAAAAACTGTTTTTT. Protein: CASSFRDRGVEKLFF.

As for this clonotype: A much larger clone sits a single nucleotide away, making a read error possible. The chain employs TRBV19 and TRBJ1-5; 7 nucleotides match TRBD1. CDR1 and CDR2 (germline): LNHDA, SQIVND (reference sequence). The CDR3 extends over 15 amino acids. The CDR3 DNA is TGTGCCAGTAGTCCTGCCTCGCAGGGGGATCAGCCCCAGCGTTTT. Protein sequence: CASSPASQGDQPQRF. Variable domain in full (rest from reference TRBV19 and TRBJ1-5): DGGITQSPKYLFRKEGQNVTLSCEQNLNHDAMYWYRQDPGQGLRLIYYSQIVNDFQKGDIAEGYSVSREKKESFPLTVTSAQKNPTAFYLCASSPASQGDQPQRFGDGTRLSIL.

A remark on this clonotype: One end of the junction fails to match germline, which may point to a read error. The chain employs TRBV7-9 and TRBJ2-1; 12 bases line up with TRBD2. Germline lookup yields CDR1 SEHNR and CDR2 FQNEAQ (reference sequence). CDR3 length: 19 amino acids. The CDR3 DNA reads TGTGCCAGCAGCTTAGGAGGCCTAGCGGGAGGGCCTAGGGGCAATGAGCAGTCCTTC. Translation: CASSLGGLAGGPRGNEQSF.

The rearrangement joins TRBV10-3 to TRBJ1-5; 10 bases line up with TRBD1. The CDR3 totals 19 residues. Germline lookup yields CDR1 ENHRY and CDR2 SYGVKD. With V trimmed by 0 bases and J by 0 bases, 8 bases remained unmatched. The CDR3 DNA reads TGTGCCATCAGTGAGTCGAGGACAGGGGGGGGGTATAGCAATCAGCCCCAGCATTTT. Its translation: CAISESRTGGGYSNQPQHF.

The V gene is TRBV15, the J gene TRBJ1-4; D not certain. Germline assignment: CDR1 LNHNV and CDR2 YYDKDF (reference sequence). The CDR3 spans 13 residues. Trimming stripped 3 bases from V and 5 bases from J, with 7 bases between. The CDR3 here is CATSRASNEKLFF. The CDR3 DNA is TGTGCCACCAGCAGGGCCTCAAATGAAAAACTGTTTTTT. The whole variable domain, filled in from reference TRBV15 and TRBJ1-4, reads DAMVIQNPRYQVTQFGKPVTLSCSQTLNHNVMYWYQQKSSQAPKLLFHYYDKDFNNEADTPDNFQSRRPNTSFCFLDIRSPGLGDTAMYLCATSRASNEKLFFGSGTQLSVL.

The chain combines TRBV7-2 with TRBJ1-4, with D perhaps matching TRBD1 (6 bases). Germline V gives CDR1 SGHTA, CDR2 FQGNSA. CDR3 length: 16 amino acids. V was trimmed by 4 bases and J by 5 bases, leaving 17 bases between them. The CDR3 region has the DNA TGTGCCAGCAGCTCTTCCCCCGGGACACCCAATGAAAAACTGTTTTTT. It codes for CASSSSPGTPNEKLFF.

This clonotype was detected only once. The V and J genes are TRBV5-1 and TRBJ2-5; the match to TRBD1 covers 9 bases. This CDR3 has 16 residues. V shed 2 bases and J 2 bases; nucleotides not matched to a gene: 7. The germline CDR1 and CDR2 sequences are SGHRS and YFSETQ. Written as DNA, the CDR3 is TGCGCCAGCAGCTTAGATCCGGGACAGGGACAAGAGACCCAGTACTTC. It encodes CASSLDPGQGQETQYF.

This clonotype was counted ten times or more. This chain joins TRBV11-2 and TRBJ2-7; D is unclear. Trimming stripped 7 bases from V and 4 bases from J, with 14 bases between. This CDR3 region has 13 residues. The germline V gene encodes CDR1 SGHAT and CDR2 FQNNGV. CDR3 sequence: CASTSRSAYEQYF. In nucleotides, the CDR3 is TGTGCCAGCACCAGCAGGAGTGCTTACGAGCAGTACTTC.

The J gene is TRBJ1-1, the V gene TRBV7-2; TRBD1 aligns across 9 bases. The germline V gene encodes CDR1 SGHTA and CDR2 FQGNSA. The V and J ends lost 5 bases and 6 bases, in that order; junction bases with no gene match: 7. CDR3 length: 14 residues. CDR3 sequence: CASSVQGADAEAFF. The DNA for the CDR3 is TGTGCCAGCAGCGTACAGGGGGCTGACGCTGAAGCTTTCTTT.

The chain is built from TRBV2 and TRBJ1-2, with 8 positions matching TRBD1. The CDR3 runs to 16 residues. The germline V gene has CDR1 SNHLY and CDR2 FYNNEI. V trimming: 0 bases; J trimming: 7 bases; junction bases outside the gene matches: 10. This CDR3 reads CASSEAFGQGAIGYTF. CDR3 sequence (DNA): TGTGCCAGCAGTGAAGCTTTTGGGCAGGGGGCAATTGGCTACACCTTC.

With regard to this clonotype: This may be a read error, as it is one base from a much larger clone. This chain links TRBV7-9 with TRBJ2-7; D not certain. CDR1 and CDR2 (germline): SEHNR, FQNEAQ (reference sequence). V was trimmed by 8 bases and J by 3 bases, leaving 17 bases between them. The CDR3 consists of 14 residues. The DNA of the CDR3 is TGTGCCAGCTGCCCTCCCCGGGCAGTCTACGAGCAGTACTTC. It encodes CASCPPRAVYEQYF.